This T cell receptor beta chain was sequenced for a study of spatial heterogeneity in lung cancer. Study as a whole: Detection consistently yielded more beta chains than alpha chains.

The sample's time point: sample taken at primary tumor resection. Whole RNA was taken from tumor, nontumor lung or frozen PBMC; it was then sequenced unsorted. Via MiXCR, TCRdb re-called the 5' RACE reads, giving one row per CDR3 protein. This sample has roughly 36,000 distinct CDR3 sequences, with about 6% found just once. Study-wide points: Blood showed ubiquitous tumor TCRs more often at resection than at routine follow-up.

This clonotype was counted many times. Its antigen is unknown. The CDR3 covers 15 residues. With V trimmed by 1 base and J by 8 bases, 7 bases remained unmatched. CDR1 is SGHRS, CDR2 YFSETQ, per germline. The chain couples TRBV5-1 to TRBJ2-1; 9 nucleotides line up with TRBD2. The sample consisted of PBMCs, taken at surgery. The clonotype was recovered from a male donor with early-stage non-small cell lung cancer. CDR3 sequence (DNA): TGCGCCAGCAGCTTGAGCGGCGGGGGGGCACATGAGCAGTTCTTC. Amino acids: CASSLSGGGAHEQFF.